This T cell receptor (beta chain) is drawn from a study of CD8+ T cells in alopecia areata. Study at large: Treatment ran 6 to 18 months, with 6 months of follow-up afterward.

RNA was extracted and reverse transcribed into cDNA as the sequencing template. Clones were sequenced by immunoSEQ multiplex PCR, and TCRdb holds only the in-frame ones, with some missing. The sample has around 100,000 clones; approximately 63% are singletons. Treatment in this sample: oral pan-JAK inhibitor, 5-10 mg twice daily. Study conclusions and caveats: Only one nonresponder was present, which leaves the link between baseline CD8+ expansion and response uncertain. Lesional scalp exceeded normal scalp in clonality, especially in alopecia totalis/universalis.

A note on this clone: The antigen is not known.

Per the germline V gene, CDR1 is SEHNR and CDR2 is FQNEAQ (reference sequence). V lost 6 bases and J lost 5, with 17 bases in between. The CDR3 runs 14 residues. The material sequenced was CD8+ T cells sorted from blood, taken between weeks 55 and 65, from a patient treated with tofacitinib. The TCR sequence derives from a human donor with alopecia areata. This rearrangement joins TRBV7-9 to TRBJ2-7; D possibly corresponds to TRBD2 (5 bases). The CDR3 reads CASRPSEFGNEQYF. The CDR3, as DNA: TGTGCCAGCAGGCCTTCCGAATTCGGGAACGAGCAGTACTTC. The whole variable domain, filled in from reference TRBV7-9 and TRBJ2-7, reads DTGVSQNPRHKITKRGQNVTFRCDPISEHNRLYWYRQTLGQGPEFLTYFQNEAQLEKSRLLSDRFSAERPKGSFSTLEIQRTEQGDSAMYLCASRPSEFGNEQYFGPGTRLTVT.